A selection of T cell receptor beta chains follows, all from one sample in a study of response to subunit inactivated influenza vaccine. In TCRdb, the RT-PCR reads were re-called with MiXCR into one record per CDR3 protein. The profile shows about 500,000 distinct CDR3 sequences, about 17% of them singletons. This specimen consisted of CD4+ T cells sorted from PBMCs, obtained roughly 24 months after vaccination. The source is a man between 50 and 70 years old who received an inactivated influenza vaccine. Each CDR3 is given with its conserved first and last residue. D genes are given only for firm matches. Expanded clones are given a class, and other clones once, few, many or no size at all.

v_call	d_call	j_call	clone_size	cdr3_aa	cdr3_nt
TRBV6-5	TRBD2	TRBJ2-1	.	CASSHRTSGRSSYNEQFF	TGTGCCAGCAGTCACCGGACTAGCGGGAGGAGCTCCTACAATGAGCAGTTCTTC
TRBV6-1	TRBD1	TRBJ2-5	.	CASSVGTGVKTQYF	TGTGCCAGCAGTGTAGGGACAGGGGTTAAGACCCAGTACTTC
TRBV18	.	TRBJ2-2	.	CASSPPARAGELFF	TGTGCCAGCTCACCACCGGCTCGGGCCGGGGAGCTGTTTTTT
TRBV5-1	.	TRBJ2-5	many	CASSWTFGETQYF	TGCGCCAGCAGCTGGACATTCGGGGAGACCCAGTACTTC
TRBV5-1	.	TRBJ2-5	.	CASSLASGRLETQYF	TGCGCCAGCAGCTTGGCGTCCGGACGACTGGAGACCCAGTACTTC
TRBV6-5	TRBD2	TRBJ2-5	.	CASSYRTSGKETQYF	TGTGCCAGCAGTTACAGGACTAGCGGAAAAGAGACCCAGTACTTC
TRBV15	TRBD2	TRBJ2-2	few	CATSGQTSGVLGELFF	TGTGCCACCAGCGGACAGACTAGCGGGGTTCTTGGGGAGCTGTTTTTT
TRBV6-2/TRBV6-3	.	TRBJ2-3	once	CASSYWGGGEDTQYF	TGTGCCAGCAGTTACTGGGGGGGCGGCGAAGATACGCAGTATTTT
TRBV5-1	TRBD1	TRBJ2-1	.	CASSFRDSNNEQFF	TGCGCCAGCAGCTTCCGGGACAGCAACAATGAGCAGTTCTTC
TRBV2	.	TRBJ2-2	.	CASKRAANTGELFF	TGTGCCAGCAAACGGGCCGCAAACACCGGGGAGCTGTTTTTT
TRBV19	.	TRBJ2-3	.	CASSISGPDTQYF	TGTGCCAGTAGTATTAGCGGCCCAGATACGCAGTATTTT
TRBV20-1	.	TRBJ2-4	many	CSATGLAKNIQYF	TGCAGTGCCACGGGCCTGGCCAAAAACATTCAGTACTTC
TRBV5-5	.	TRBJ2-1	.	CASSLRRSTYNEQFF	TGTGCCAGCAGCTTGAGGAGATCTACCTACAATGAGCAGTTCTTC
TRBV2	TRBD2	TRBJ2-3	many	CASRTASGGGGTDTQYF	TGTGCCAGCAGGACGGCTAGCGGGGGTGGGGGCACAGATACGCAGTATTTT
TRBV20-1	.	TRBJ1-1	.	CSQTGRGTEAFF	TGCAGTCAGACGGGCCGAGGGACTGAAGCTTTCTTT
TRBV19	.	TRBJ2-1	.	CASSIVRGEQFF	TGTGCCAGTAGTATTGTCCGGGGCGAGCAGTTCTTC
TRBV7-9	TRBD1	TRBJ2-4	.	CASSLPHRGQVKNIQYF	TGTGCCAGCAGCCTCCCTCACAGGGGGCAAGTCAAAAACATTCAGTACTTC
TRBV14	TRBD2	TRBJ2-2	few	CASSQDKKRETGELFF	TGTGCCAGCAGCCAAGATAAGAAGCGGGAAACCGGGGAGCTGTTTTTT
TRBV6-5	.	TRBJ1-2	.	CASSYSGKYGYTF	TGTGCCAGCAGTTACTCGGGGAAATATGGCTACACCTTC
TRBV7-8	TRBD1	TRBJ1-3	.	CASSSRWTGSGNTIYF	TGTGCCAGCAGCTCGAGATGGACAGGCTCTGGAAACACCATATATTTT
TRBV25-1	.	TRBJ2-3	many	CASARWGHTDTQYF	TGTGCCAGCGCCCGGTGGGGCCACACAGATACGCAGTATTTT
TRBV6-5	.	TRBJ2-7	few	CASSYSGRSSYEQYF	TGTGCCAGCAGTTACTCGGGTAGGAGCTCCTACGAGCAGTACTTC
TRBV6-2/TRBV6-3	TRBD2	TRBJ2-3	.	CATPGLSSVNTQYF	TGTGCCACCCCGGGACTATCGAGCGTGAATACGCAGTATTTT
TRBV5-5	.	TRBJ2-3	few	CASSLGLNPTLSMQYF	TGTGCCAGCAGCTTGGGACTTAACCCGACCCTAAGTATGCAGTATTTT
TRBV12-1	.	TRBJ2-3	few	CASILAGRTDTQYF	TGTGCCAGCATCCTAGCGGGCCGCACAGATACGCAGTATTTT
TRBV6-5	.	TRBJ2-5	.	CASSYGAVFQETQYF	TGTGCCAGCAGTTACGGGGCGGTATTCCAAGAGACCCAGTACTTC